The 25 T cell receptor beta chains below were found in one sample sequenced in a study of neurological immune-mediated disorders. TCRdb called the 5' RACE reads again in MiXCR, with one record for every CDR3 protein. The sample holds 75,000 to 90,000 distinct CDR3 sequences, about a tenth seen once. The sample taken for sequencing was PBMCs. The receptors come from a man between 40 and 49 years old in good health.

Ten or more counts support this clonotype. The CDR3 DNA sequence: TGTGCCAGCAGCTTGAAACAGGGGACTGAGACCGGGGAGCTGTTTTTT. Its translation is CASSLKQGTETGELFF. This chain uses TRBV5-6 with TRBJ2-2; possibly TRBD1 for D (7 bases). The CDR3 is 16 residues long. Trimming cost V 1 base and J 5 bases, with 15 bases left between them. Looked up from germline, CDR1 is SGHDT and CDR2 is YYEEEE.

This clonotype has ten or more counts. This chain uses TRBV6-1 with TRBJ2-2, with 11 bases lining up with TRBD2. CDR3 length: 16 residues. Germline values: CDR1 MNHNS, CDR2 SASEGT. V was clipped by 5 bases and J by 6 bases; unmatched bases: 8. The CDR3 coding sequence is TGTGCCAGCAGTTACGACGTTAGCGGGAGGGCCGGGGAGCTGTTTTTT. Amino acid sequence: CASSYDVSGRAGELFF.

This clonotype was recorded a few times. V usage is TRBV3-1 and J usage is TRBJ2-1, with 13 bases fitting TRBD2. V trimming: 6 bases; J trimming: 0 bases; junction bases outside the gene matches: 5. The CDR3 totals 17 residues. Germline values: CDR1 LGHDT, CDR2 YNNKEL (reference sequence). The CDR3 sequence: CASSRTSGGSSYNEQFF. In DNA form, the CDR3 reads TGTGCCAGCAGTCGGACTAGCGGGGGTAGCTCCTACAATGAGCAGTTCTTC.

This clonotype was seen at least ten times. The chain employs TRBV5-1 and TRBJ1-2; 11 bases map to TRBD1. Germline CDR1 SGHRS, CDR2 YFSETQ. The CDR3 length is 14 residues. Trimming at V came to 4 bases and at J to 5 bases, leaving 4 bases not matched to a gene. CDR3 protein: CASSLGQGAYGYTF. The CDR3 coding sequence is TGCGCCAGCAGCCTTGGACAGGGGGCGTATGGCTACACCTTC.

This clonotype was observed at least ten times. The chain is built from TRBV10-3 and TRBJ2-3, with D possibly matching TRBD1 (6 bases). The CDR3 runs to 15 residues. Trimming shortened V by 4 bases and J by 3 bases, and 14 bases separated the two germline ends. CDR1 and CDR2 (germline): ENHRY, SYGVKD. The DNA for the CDR3 is TGTGCCATCAGTGGGCCAGGGGTCCTGACAGATACGCAGTATTTT. Translation gives CAISGPGVLTDTQYF.

This chain connects TRBV19 to TRBJ2-2; 8 bases are shared with TRBD1. Germline assignment: CDR1 LNHDA and CDR2 SQIVND (reference sequence). The CDR3 has 16 residues. J lost 2 bases, V lost 2 bases, and 4 bases had no gene match. This CDR3 is CASSIRAGGNTGELFF. The CDR3 DNA follows: TGTGCCAGTAGTATAAGGGCAGGGGGCAACACCGGGGAGCTGTTTTTT.

The sample holds many counts of this clonotype. The gene calls are TRBV9 and TRBJ2-3, with D unclear. V gave up 0 bases and J gave up 2 bases, with 4 bases separating them. Looked up from germline, CDR1 is SGDLS and CDR2 is YYNGEE. CDR3 length: 13 residues. CDR3 protein: CASSVVPTDTQYF. The CDR3 DNA sequence: TGTGCCAGCAGCGTAGTTCCCACAGATACGCAGTATTTT.

This clonotype was found many times. The rearrangement links TRBV6-2 or TRBV6-3 to TRBJ2-3, with D possibly matching TRBD1 (6 bases). There are 17 residues in the CDR3. V gave up 1 base and J gave up 2 bases, with 16 bases separating them. Germline V gives CDR1 MNHEY, CDR2 SVGEGT. The CDR3 protein is CASSYLQGQAVTDTQYF. The CDR3 nucleotides read TGTGCCAGCAGTTACTTACAGGGCCAGGCTGTCACAGATACGCAGTATTTT.

This clonotype was counted many times. V gene TRBV25-1 combines with J gene TRBJ2-1; either TRBD1 or TRBD2 may fit D (5 bases each). The CDR3 covers 15 residues. Looked up from germline, CDR1 is MGHDK and CDR2 is SYGVNS. V was trimmed by 6 bases and J by 2 bases, leaving 14 bases between them. CDR3 coding DNA: TGTGCCAGCAGGGACGGGACGGCGGCCTACAATGAGCAGTTCTTC. It translates to CASRDGTAAYNEQFF.

The table lists this clonotype with many counts. V and J are TRBV20-1 and TRBJ2-5, with D perhaps matching TRBD1 or TRBD2 (6 bases each). The CDR3 has 14 amino acids. Germline V CDR1 and CDR2: DFQATT, SNEGSKA (reference sequence). V shed 3 bases and J shed 1 base, with 12 bases lying between them. This CDR3 reads CSARGGGVQETQYF. The CDR3 DNA reads as TGCAGTGCTAGGGGGGGCGGAGTCCAAGAGACCCAGTACTTC.

This clonotype was detected many times. DNA for the CDR3: TGTGCCACCAGTGATAGACTAGCCCGCAGCGAGCAGTTCTTC. Encoded protein: CATSDRLARSEQFF. The genes are TRBV24-1 and TRBJ2-1; 7 bases match TRBD2. The CDR3 spans 14 residues. V shed 3 bases and J 10 bases; nucleotides not matched to a gene: 8. The germline CDR1 and CDR2 sequences are KGHDR and SFDVKD.

This clonotype was seen repeatedly, ten times or more. J is TRBJ1-1 and V is TRBV10-3; D ambiguous. The germline CDR1 and CDR2 sequences are ENHRY and SYGVKD. This CDR3 has 13 amino acids. V dropped 2 bases and J dropped 5 bases, with 9 bases sitting between them. CDR3 coding DNA: TGTGCCATCAGTGAGAGCGACCGGACTGAAGCTTTCTTT. It encodes CAISESDRTEAFF.

In this sample, this clonotype turned up many times. In nucleotides, the CDR3 is TGCAGTGCTAGAGATCCGGGGTGGAGGAACACTGAAGCTTTCTTT. Encoded protein: CSARDPGWRNTEAFF. The V gene is TRBV20-1, the J gene TRBJ1-1; D is undetermined. CDR3 length: 15 amino acids. V shed 0 bases and J shed 1 base, with 12 bases lying between them. Germline CDR1 is DFQATT and CDR2 is SNEGSKA (reference sequence).

Regarding this clonotype: One junction end disagrees with the germline gene, perhaps due to a read error. This chain connects TRBV5-1 to TRBJ2-2; possibly TRBD2 for D (5 bases). Per the germline V gene, CDR1 is SGHRS and CDR2 is YFSETQ. CDR3 length: 13 amino acids. CDR3 loop: CASSFGGPVELFF. CDR3 in DNA: TGCGCCAGCAGCTTTGGAGGTCCCGTGGAGTTGTTTTTT.

There are many counts of this clonotype. The chain links TRBV7-6 to TRBJ1-5, with a weak D call TRBD1 (5 bases). The germline gives CDR1 SGHVS, CDR2 FNYEAQ. This CDR3 region has 14 residues. V lost 3 bases, J lost 4 bases, and 10 bases lay in between. The CDR3 DNA reads TGTGCCAGCAGCTTCGGGGGGGATAATCAGCCCCAGCATTTT. It codes for CASSFGGDNQPQHF.

This clonotype was seen ten or more times. The chain joins TRBV20-1 to TRBJ1-5; no definite D call. Germline CDR1 reads DFQATT; CDR2 reads SNEGSKA (reference sequence). This CDR3 spans 12 amino acids. Trimming took off 3 bases at V and 6 bases at J, with 9 bases between the two ends. The CDR3 DNA sequence: TGCAGTGCTAGTTCTGGGAGTCAGCCCCAGCATTTT. Its protein is CSASSGSQPQHF.

This clonotype was picked up many times. The chain couples TRBV7-2 to TRBJ1-3; D ambiguous. Germline CDR1 reads SGHTA; CDR2 reads FQGNSA. This CDR3 is built from 13 residues. Trimming removed 2 bases at V and 4 bases at J, with 6 bases between. The CDR3 is CASSLWLGNTIYF. CDR3 DNA sequence: TGTGCCAGCAGCTTATGGTTGGGAAACACCATATATTTT.

This clonotype was recorded many times. The rearrangement joins TRBV20-1 to TRBJ1-4, with 8 nucleotides matching TRBD1. Germline CDR1 and CDR2: DFQATT and SNEGSKA (reference sequence). V gave up 3 bases and J gave up 8 bases; unmatched junction bases: 5. This CDR3 contains 13 residues. The CDR3 loop reads CSASLTGEEKLFF. The CDR3 DNA reads as TGCAGTGCTAGCCTGACAGGGGAGGAAAAACTGTTTTTT.

This clonotype was recorded at least ten times. This sequence joins TRBV2 and TRBJ2-3, with D uncertain. This CDR3 has 10 amino acids. Trimming removed 6 bases at V and 6 bases at J, with 4 bases between. The germline V gene encodes CDR1 SNHLY and CDR2 FYNNEI. DNA of the CDR3: TGTGCCAGCAGCTTGGATACGCAGTATTTT. Translating gives CASSLDTQYF.

This clonotype was recorded at least ten times. This sequence joins TRBV20-1 and TRBJ1-2; 7 bases line up with TRBD1. From germline, CDR1 is DFQATT and CDR2 SNEGSKA (reference sequence). V lost 0 bases and J lost 11; bases outside the gene matches: 18. The CDR3 runs 16 residues. CDR3 nucleotides: TGCAGTGCTAGAGATGCCCGACAGGGAGTGGGAATAAGGTACACCTTC. Encoded protein: CSARDARQGVGIRYTF.

This clonotype occurred many times. The chain employs TRBV10-3 and TRBJ1-3, with D possibly TRBD1 on 6 matching bases. Trimming removed 4 bases at V and 9 bases at J, with 19 bases between. Germline CDR1 ENHRY, CDR2 SYGVKD. The CDR3 is 15 residues long. The DNA for the CDR3 is TGTGCCATCAGTGGTGCCGGGACAAGGGAGGGCACCATATATTTT. Its protein product is CAISGAGTREGTIYF.

The rearrangement links TRBV6-2 or TRBV6-3 to TRBJ2-1, with D perhaps assigned TRBD1 or TRBD2 (5 bases each). Germline CDR1 reads MNHEY; CDR2 reads SVGEGT. Trimming pared 6 bases from V and 6 bases from J, leaving 24 bases between. This CDR3 comprises 17 residues. CDR3 in DNA: TGTGCCAGCAGCCCTAAGGTAACGGGGACCCCCTCCAATGAGCAGTTCTTC. Residues: CASSPKVTGTPSNEQFF.

There are many counts of this clonotype. DNA of the CDR3: TGTGCCAGCAGACTCACTAGCGGGGGGGCCTACGAGCAGTACTTC. It translates to CASRLTSGGAYEQYF. The V call is TRBV2, the J call TRBJ2-7; 13 nucleotides align to TRBD2. With V trimmed by 6 bases and J by 2 bases, 4 bases remained unmatched. Per the germline V gene, CDR1 is SNHLY and CDR2 is FYNNEI. This CDR3 spans 15 amino acids.

This clonotype appeared many times. V and J are TRBV4-2 and TRBJ2-5; TRBD2 agrees at 9 bases. CDR1 is LGHNA and CDR2 is YNFKEQ in the germline V gene. CDR3 length equals 16 residues. V lost 4 bases and J lost 5; bases outside the gene matches: 11. The CDR3 DNA follows: TGTGCCAGCAGCCCGGGATCAGCGGGGGGTGAGGAGACCCAGTACTTC. This codes for CASSPGSAGGEETQYF.

The chain is built from TRBV7-9 and TRBJ1-1, with TRBD1 identical over 10 bases. The V gene end was trimmed by 5 bases and the J gene end by 3 bases; junction bases not matched to a gene: 9. The length of the CDR3 is 16 residues. The V gene's germline CDR1 is SEHNR and CDR2 FQNEAQ (reference sequence). The CDR3 is CASSRRGQGKDTEAFF. The DNA for the CDR3 is TGTGCCAGCAGCCGAAGGGGACAGGGGAAGGACACTGAAGCTTTCTTT.